A single T cell receptor (beta chain) is shown here with its context. Its antigen is as yet unknown. This specimen comes from a study of T cells expressing NK-cell markers. General observations from the study: Of the CD8+ T cells in about 6 donors, about 1.0-7.0% belonged to dominant NKG2C+ clonotypes.

Each CDR3 protein gets one entry in TCRdb, which reprocessed the 5' RACE reads and gives no DNA. The repertoire table contains about 390,000 distinct CDR3 sequences. Germline CDR1 LGHNT, CDR2 FRNRAP. CDR3 size: 11 residues. Sequences were obtained from blood T cells: a sorted CD56 or NKG2C T cell subset, CD4+ or CD8+ T cells, or bulk PBMC T cells (not recorded which). The origin of this receptor is a woman aged 45-65 years in good health. The V gene is TRBV12-5, the J gene TRBJ2-3. CDR3: CASGSEDTQYF.